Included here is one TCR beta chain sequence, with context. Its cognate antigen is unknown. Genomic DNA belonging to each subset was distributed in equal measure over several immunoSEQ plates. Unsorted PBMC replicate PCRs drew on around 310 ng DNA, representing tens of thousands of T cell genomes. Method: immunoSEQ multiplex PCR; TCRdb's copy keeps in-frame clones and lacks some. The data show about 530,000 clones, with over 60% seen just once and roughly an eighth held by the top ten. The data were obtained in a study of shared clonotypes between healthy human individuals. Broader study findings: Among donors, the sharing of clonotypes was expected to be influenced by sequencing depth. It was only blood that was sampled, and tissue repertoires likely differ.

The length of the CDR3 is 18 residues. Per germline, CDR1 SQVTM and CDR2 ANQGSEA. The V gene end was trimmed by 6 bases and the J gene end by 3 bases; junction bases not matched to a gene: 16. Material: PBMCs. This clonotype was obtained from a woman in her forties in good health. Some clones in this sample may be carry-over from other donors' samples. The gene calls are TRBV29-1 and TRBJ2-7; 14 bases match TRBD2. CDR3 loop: CSVTEGAPGLAGDYEQYF. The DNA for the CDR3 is TGCAGCGTAACCGAGGGGGCGCCGGGACTAGCGGGGGACTACGAGCAGTACTTC.